A single sample gave rise to the 32 T cell receptor beta chains below, sequenced in a study of blood T cells in healthy people across ages. A second PCR of 7 to 11 cycles used a sample-barcoded 5' primer and a J-beta primer mix. TCRdb reprocessed the 5' RACE reads with MiXCR, giving one entry per CDR3 protein. There are about 930,000 distinct CDR3 sequences in the sample; about 29% occur only once, and 10% to 13% lies in the top ten. The same sample was also used in a study of T cells of mothers and their children.

The material sequenced was blood. These receptors were collected from a woman between 40 and 55 years old in good health.

This clonotype was recorded a few times. The genes are TRBV28 and TRBJ2-6; possibly TRBD1 for D (5 bases). Trimming removed 1 base from V and 0 bases from J, with 16 bases in between. The CDR3 is 19 residues long. Germline-derived CDR1 and CDR2 are MDHEN and SYDVKM. CDR3 loop: CASSLSRRQLSSGANVLTF. CDR3 nucleotide sequence: TGTGCCAGCAGTTTATCCCGACGACAGTTGAGCTCTGGGGCCAACGTCCTGACTTTC.

A few counts support this clonotype. V and J are TRBV12-3 or TRBV12-4 and TRBJ2-5, with D possibly TRBD1 on 6 matching bases. This CDR3 region has 15 residues. The ends were cut back, 6 bases at V and 5 bases at J, with 19 bases in the middle. The CDR3 sequence is CASSPPGARWETQYF. As DNA, the CDR3 is TGTGCCAGCAGCCCCCCAGGGGCGCGTTGGGAGACCCAGTACTTC.

This clonotype was seen only a few times. The chain recombines TRBV5-1 with TRBJ1-2, with TRBD1 matching over 7 bases. In germline, CDR1 is SGHRS, CDR2 YFSETQ. J lost 6 bases, V lost 3 bases, and 14 bases had no gene match. The CDR3 runs 16 residues. CDR3 nucleotides: TGCGCCAGCAGCTGGGGACAGCTCATGACGGGTCATGGCTACACCTTC. As protein: CASSWGQLMTGHGYTF.

This clonotype was seen a handful of times. J is TRBJ1-5 and V is TRBV28; 11 bases fit TRBD1. V dropped 7 bases and J dropped 1; count of bases not matched to a gene: 6. The germline V gene has CDR1 MDHEN and CDR2 SYDVKM. The CDR3 extends over 16 amino acids. The CDR3 loop reads CASKLGTGGSNQPQHF. In DNA, the CDR3 is TGTGCCAGCAAACTCGGGACAGGGGGAAGCAATCAGCCCCAGCATTTT.

This clonotype turned up a few times. The chain couples TRBV14 to TRBJ2-1; 7 bases fit TRBD2. This CDR3 has 16 amino acids. Germline V gene sequence: CDR1 SGHDN, CDR2 FVKESK. V lost 1 base, J lost 2 bases, and 5 bases stayed unmatched. The CDR3 loop reads CASSQVGGGTYNEQFF. In DNA, the CDR3 is TGTGCCAGCAGCCAAGTAGGCGGGGGAACCTACAATGAGCAGTTCTTC.

This clonotype was counted many times. The DNA for the CDR3 is TGTGCCGCTCGGGACGGAGGCTCCTACGAGCAGTACTTC. It specifies CAARDGGSYEQYF. This rearrangement joins TRBV10-3 to TRBJ2-7, with D possibly being TRBD1 or TRBD2 (5 bases each). V lost 11 bases to trimming and J lost 0 bases, with 14 bases between them. Germline V gene sequence: CDR1 ENHRY, CDR2 SYGVKD. The CDR3 runs to 13 residues.

In its sample, this clonotype was seen a few times. The chain employs TRBV6-6 and TRBJ2-1; 8 nucleotides agree with TRBD2. Unmatched junction bases numbered 14, after V lost 2 bases and J lost 8 bases. Germline CDR1 reads MNHNY; CDR2 reads SVGAGI (reference sequence). This CDR3 has 17 amino acids. The CDR3 nucleotides read TGTGCCAGCAGTTACGGGATGGGGAGACTAGCGATTCATGAGCAGTTCTTC. Translating it yields CASSYGMGRLAIHEQFF.

The V gene is TRBV7-2, the J gene TRBJ2-1; the D is unclear. The CDR3 loop spans 15 amino acids. Germline V CDR1 and CDR2: SGHTA, FQGNSA. V was cut by 2 bases and J by 1 base, with 9 bases left in between. DNA of the CDR3: TGTGCCAGCAGCTTAAGGTTAGATTCCTACAATGAGCAGTTCTTC. The encoded protein is CASSLRLDSYNEQFF.

In its sample, this clonotype was seen a few times. The chain couples TRBV10-3 to TRBJ2-1; 12 bases map to TRBD2. Germline CDR1 and CDR2: ENHRY and SYGVKD. The CDR3 covers 16 residues. The junction had 7 bases not matched to a gene; V was cut back by 4 bases and J by 6 bases. The CDR3 DNA reads as TGTGCCATCAGTGGGGGCCTAGCGGGGGGGCCCAATGAGCAGTTCTTC. It yields the protein CAISGGLAGGPNEQFF.

Here the CDR3 DNA reads TGCGCCAGCAGCTTAACGGCGAGAGCAGGGCTCGATGAGCAGTTCTTC. Encoded protein: CASSLTARAGLDEQFF. The V call is TRBV5-1, the J call TRBJ2-1; a possible D gene is TRBD1 (5 bases). Germline loops: CDR1 SGHRS, CDR2 YFSETQ. This CDR3 has 16 amino acids. Trimming took off 2 bases at V and 8 bases at J, with 20 bases between the two ends.

This clonotype was detected a few times. The junction departs from germline at one end; a sequencing error may be responsible. The chain carries TRBV15 and TRBJ2-4; 7 bases match TRBD1. The J call may be faulty, since TRBJ2-5 better matches the DNA end. The CDR3 length is 15 residues. Germline-derived CDR1 and CDR2 are LNHNV and YYDKDF (reference sequence). The CDR3 DNA reads as TGTGCCGCCAGCAAAGAGACAGGGCGGAGGGAGACCCAGTACTTC. Its translation is CAASKETGRRETQYF.

Ten or more counts support this clonotype. The genes are TRBV3-1 and TRBJ1-1, with 7 bases aligning to TRBD1. This CDR3 contains 15 residues. The germline gives CDR1 LGHDT, CDR2 YNNKEL (reference sequence). V shed 2 bases and J 6 bases; nucleotides not matched to a gene: 9. The CDR3 nucleotides are TGTGCCAGCAGCCAACATTCAGGGGGAAAGGCTGAAGCTTTCTTT. Encoded protein: CASSQHSGGKAEAFF.

This clonotype was recorded once. The CDR3 loop is CATRTGSGSTCGELFF. The CDR3 nucleotides read TGCGCCACTAGGACAGGGAGCGGATCAACCTGCGGGGAGCTGTTTTTT. The gene calls are TRBV5-1 and TRBJ2-2; the match to TRBD1 covers 8 bases. This CDR3 has 16 residues. The germline CDR1 and CDR2 sequences are SGHRS and YFSETQ. J was trimmed by 7 bases and V by 9 bases; bases with no gene match: 17. The full variable domain, completed using reference TRBV5-1 and TRBJ2-2, is KAGVTQTPRYLIKTRGQQVTLSCSPISGHRSVSWYQQTPGQGLQFLFEYFSETQRNKGNFPGRFSGRQFSNSRSEMNVSTLELGDSALYLCATRTGSGSTCGELFFGEGSRLTVL.

V usage is TRBV7-2 and J usage is TRBJ1-1; perhaps TRBD1 as D (5 bases). V was clipped by 3 bases and J by 1 base, with 12 bases between them. Germline V gives CDR1 SGHTA, CDR2 FQGNSA. The CDR3 is made up of 15 amino acids. The CDR3: CASSLVLRGNTEAFF. The CDR3 DNA follows: TGTGCCAGCAGCTTGGTGTTAAGGGGGAACACTGAAGCTTTCTTT.

This clonotype occurred a few times. A clone one base away is much larger, so this may be a read error. V is TRBV24-1 and J is TRBJ2-4; D may be TRBD2 (6 bases). Between the trimmed V and J ends, which lost 7 bases and 9 bases, there was a span of 15 bases. Germline V lookup: CDR1 KGHDR, CDR2 SFDVKD. The CDR3 spans 13 residues. CDR3 nucleotides: TGTGCCACCAGGGAGGGCCCGCGGGGCATTCAGTACTTC. Its protein is CATREGPRGIQYF.

The genes are TRBV7-8 and TRBJ1-1, with unresolved D. V lost 1 base and J 1 base, leaving 10 bases between the germline ends. Germline V gene lookup returns CDR1 SGHVS and CDR2 FQNEAQ. This CDR3 is built from 15 residues. CDR3 coding DNA: TGTGCCAGCAGCTTAGTATTAATGCCGAACACTGAAGCTTTCTTT. Its translation: CASSLVLMPNTEAFF.

The chain has TRBV6-4 and TRBJ2-1; D remains unclear. Matching the DNA end better, TRBJ2-7 makes the J call doubtful. Germline CDR1 MRHNA, CDR2 SNTAGT. This CDR3 contains 15 residues. CDR3 loop: CASSEGSASYNEQYF. DNA of the CDR3: TGTGCCAGCAGTGAAGGGTCGGCTTCCTACAATGAGCAGTACTTC.

There are a few counts of this clonotype. This chain links TRBV28 with TRBJ1-2; no reliable D call. Trimming pared 5 bases from V and 1 base from J, leaving 8 bases between. Germline lookup yields CDR1 MDHEN and CDR2 SYDVKM. The CDR3 has 13 residues. The CDR3 loop reads CASSGTLNYGYTF. The CDR3 region has the DNA TGTGCCAGCAGTGGTACTCTTAACTATGGCTACACCTTC.

This clonotype was seen ten or more times. The V call is TRBV29-1, the J call TRBJ1-2; TRBD1 agrees at 12 bases. The germline gives CDR1 SQVTM, CDR2 ANQGSEA. There are 18 residues in the CDR3. Losses at the gene ends were 4 bases for V and 3 bases for J; bases not matched to a gene: 15. DNA for the CDR3: TGCAGCGTTGTGGGGAGTCCCGGGACAGGGGGCGCGTACTATGGCTACACCTTC. This encodes CSVVGSPGTGGAYYGYTF. Together with reference TRBV29-1 and TRBJ1-2, the CDR3 gives the full variable domain: SAVISQKPSRDICQRGTSLTIQCQVDSQVTMMFWYRQQPGQSLTLIATANQGSEATYESGFVIDKFPISRPNLTFSTLTVSNMSPEDSSIYLCSVVGSPGTGGAYYGYTFGSGTRLTVV.

The sample holds many counts of this clonotype. The chain recombines TRBV27 with TRBJ2-7, with a possible D match to TRBD1 (5 bases). The CDR3 is 13 amino acids. Trimming pared 6 bases from V and 4 bases from J, leaving 13 bases between. The germline V gene encodes CDR1 MNHEY and CDR2 SMNVEV (reference sequence). The CDR3 DNA reads as TGTGCCAGCAGAGCAGGGTTCCTGTACGAGCAGTACTTC. Translated, it gives CASRAGFLYEQYF.

There are many counts of this clonotype. The chain recombines TRBV4-1 with TRBJ2-7; no firm D call. CDR3 length equals 15 residues. The germline V gene has CDR1 MGHRA and CDR2 YSYEKL. Trimming stripped 1 base from V and 0 bases from J, with 10 bases between. As DNA, the CDR3 is TGCGCCAGCAGCCAAGTTGGACGCCGCTCCTACGAGCAGTACTTC. Encoded protein: CASSQVGRRSYEQYF.

This clonotype was recorded at least ten times. The chain employs TRBV29-1 and TRBJ2-3; D is possibly TRBD2 (7 bases). Deletions cut 7 bases from V and 0 bases from J, with 14 bases between. Germline CDR1 SQVTM, CDR2 ANQGSEA. This CDR3 region has 14 residues. The CDR3 here is CSGGGGTSTDTQYF. DNA for the CDR3: TGCAGCGGTGGGGGGGGCACCAGCACAGATACGCAGTATTTT.

This clonotype occurred many times. The chain combines TRBV20-1 with TRBJ2-7, with 9 bases that match TRBD2. With 5 bases clipped from V and 1 base from J, the junction kept 6 bases outside the gene matches. CDR1 and CDR2 from the germline V gene are DFQATT and SNEGSKA (reference sequence). There are 14 residues in the CDR3. DNA for the CDR3: TGCAGTGCTGGGGGAGCGGGGGGTTCCTACGAGCAGTACTTC. Residues: CSAGGAGGSYEQYF.

Of note for this clonotype: This may arise from a read error, as a much more abundant clone is one base away. This rearrangement joins TRBV18 to TRBJ2-7, with D tentatively TRBD1 (7 bases). CDR1 is KGHSH and CDR2 is LQKENI in the germline V gene. Trimming cost V 6 bases and J 2 bases, with 14 bases left between them. This CDR3 has 14 amino acids. The CDR3 is CASSPGRGAYEQYF. The CDR3 DNA sequence: TGTGCCAGCTCCCCGGGCAGGGGGGCCTACGAGCAGTACTTC.

This clonotype was counted between two and nine times. The V call is TRBV7-6, the J call TRBJ2-6, with 7 positions matching TRBD1. Trimming cost V 5 bases and J 0 bases; bases outside gene matches: 10. The CDR3 length is 18 residues. CDR1 and CDR2 (germline): SGHVS, FNYEAQ. The CDR3 DNA sequence: TGTGCCAGCAGCCCCTCTAGGGGGCCGAACTCTGGGGCCAACGTCCTGACTTTC. It translates to CASSPSRGPNSGANVLTF.

This clonotype was seen a few times. The rearrangement uses TRBV29-1 and TRBJ1-1; TRBD1 agrees at 10 bases. J lost 3 bases, V lost 5 bases, and 6 bases had no gene match. The CDR3 has 14 residues. The germline gives CDR1 SQVTM, CDR2 ANQGSEA. In nucleotides, the CDR3 is TGCAGCGTTCGACAGGGGGCGGGAGACACTGAAGCTTTCTTT. Residues: CSVRQGAGDTEAFF.

The V and J genes are TRBV6-6 and TRBJ2-1, with D possibly TRBD1 on 8 matching bases. Deletions cut 2 bases from V and 9 bases from J, with 17 bases between. Germline V CDR1 and CDR2: MNHNY, SVGAGI (reference sequence). This CDR3 has 15 residues. The CDR3 nucleotides read TGTGCCAGCAGTTACCCACAGGGGGAGGGTGGTGAGCAGTTCTTC. This sequence encodes CASSYPQGEGGEQFF.

This clonotype was detected ten times or more. The chain joins TRBV20-1 to TRBJ2-7; D is perhaps TRBD1 or TRBD2 (5 bases each). Germline-derived CDR1 and CDR2 are DFQATT and SNEGSKA (reference sequence). The CDR3 length is 13 residues. Deletions cut 5 bases from V and 1 base from J, with 12 bases between. CDR3 sequence (DNA): TGCAGTGCTCCCCGGGACGGGTCCTACGAGCAGTACTTC. This encodes CSAPRDGSYEQYF.

This clonotype showed up many times. The V and J genes are TRBV15 and TRBJ2-7; 10 positions match TRBD2. V was clipped by 1 base and J by 4 bases; unmatched bases: 7. This CDR3 contains 16 residues. CDR1 is LNHNV, CDR2 YYDKDF, per germline (reference sequence). For the CDR3, the DNA is TGTGCCACCAGCAGAGGATCCGGACTAGCGGATTACGAGCAGTACTTC. As protein: CATSRGSGLADYEQYF.

This clonotype was observed many times. The rearrangement uses TRBV5-5 and TRBJ1-2, with 9 bases matching TRBD1. The V segment lost 4 bases and the J segment 4 bases; nucleotides outside the gene matches: 8. This CDR3 is built from 15 residues. Germline values: CDR1 SGHKS, CDR2 YYEKEE (reference sequence). The CDR3 region has the DNA TGTGCCAGCAGCCCCGGACAGGGGAGGACCTATGGCTACACCTTC. This codes for CASSPGQGRTYGYTF. The complete variable domain, with remaining parts taken from reference TRBV5-5 and TRBJ1-2, reads DAGVTQSPTHLIKTRGQQVTLRCSPISGHKSVSWYQQVLGQGPQFIFQYYEKEERGRGNFPDRFSARQFPNYSSELNVNALLLGDSALYLCASSPGQGRTYGYTFGSGTRLTVV.

This clonotype was recorded only once. Here the CDR3 DNA reads TGTGCCAGCAGTGAAGGGGACAGGGTTAGCGAGCAGTACTTC. The encoded protein is CASSEGDRVSEQYF. The rearrangement joins TRBV2 to TRBJ2-7, with 9 nucleotides matching TRBD1. V dropped 1 base and J dropped 6; count of bases not matched to a gene: 4. This CDR3 is 14 amino acids long. Germline V gene data show CDR1 as SNHLY and CDR2 as FYNNEI.

This clonotype showed up just a few times. The chain carries TRBV29-1 and TRBJ2-3; D uncertain. This CDR3 region has 13 residues. Germline loops: CDR1 SQVTM, CDR2 ANQGSEA. Trimming cost V 3 bases and J 2 bases, with 9 bases left between them. CDR3 region: CSVDKPNTDTQYF. CDR3 sequence (DNA): TGCAGCGTTGATAAACCAAACACAGATACGCAGTATTTT.